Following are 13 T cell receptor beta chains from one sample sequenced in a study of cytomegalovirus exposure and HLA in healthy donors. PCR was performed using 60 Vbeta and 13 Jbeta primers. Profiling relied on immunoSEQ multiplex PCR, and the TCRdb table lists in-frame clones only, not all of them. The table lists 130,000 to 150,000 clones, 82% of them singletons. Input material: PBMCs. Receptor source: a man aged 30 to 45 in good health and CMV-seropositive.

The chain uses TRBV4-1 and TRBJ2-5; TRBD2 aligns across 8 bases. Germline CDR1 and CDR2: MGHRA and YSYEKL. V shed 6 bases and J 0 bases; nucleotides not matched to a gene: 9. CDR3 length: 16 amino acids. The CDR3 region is CASSLAGSGNQETQYF. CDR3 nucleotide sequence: TGCGCCAGCAGTCTTGCAGGTAGCGGGAACCAAGAGACCCAGTACTTC.

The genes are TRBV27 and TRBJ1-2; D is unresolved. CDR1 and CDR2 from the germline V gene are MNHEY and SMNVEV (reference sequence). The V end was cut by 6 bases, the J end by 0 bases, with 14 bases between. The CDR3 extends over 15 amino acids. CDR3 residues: CASRRNRVANYGYTF. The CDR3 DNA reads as TGTGCCAGCAGGAGAAACAGAGTAGCTAACTATGGCTACACCTTC.

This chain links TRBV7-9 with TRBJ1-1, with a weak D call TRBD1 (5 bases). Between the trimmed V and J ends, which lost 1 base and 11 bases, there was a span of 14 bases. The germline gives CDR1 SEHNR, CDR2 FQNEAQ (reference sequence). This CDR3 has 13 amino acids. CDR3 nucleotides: TGTGCCAGCAGCTTAGTGGGCAGGGATGGGGCTTTCTTT. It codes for CASSLVGRDGAFF.

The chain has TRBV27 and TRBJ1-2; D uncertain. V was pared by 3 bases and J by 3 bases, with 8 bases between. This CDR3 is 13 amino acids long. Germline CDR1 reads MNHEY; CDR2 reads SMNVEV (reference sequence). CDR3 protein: CASSLGAYYGYTF. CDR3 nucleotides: TGTGCCAGCAGTTTGGGCGCCTACTATGGCTACACCTTC.

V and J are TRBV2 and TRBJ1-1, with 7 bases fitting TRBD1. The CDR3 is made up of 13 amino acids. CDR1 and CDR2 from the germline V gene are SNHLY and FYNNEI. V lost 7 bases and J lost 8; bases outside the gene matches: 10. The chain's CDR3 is CASKVSPTGEAFF. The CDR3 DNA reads TGTGCCAGCAAGGTGTCGCCGACAGGGGAAGCTTTCTTT. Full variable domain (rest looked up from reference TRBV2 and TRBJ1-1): EPEVTQTPSHQVTQMGQEVILRCVPISNHLYFYWYRQILGQKVEFLVSFYNNEISEKSEIFDDQFSVERPDGSNFTLKIRSTKLEDSAMYFCASKVSPTGEAFFGQGTRLTVV.

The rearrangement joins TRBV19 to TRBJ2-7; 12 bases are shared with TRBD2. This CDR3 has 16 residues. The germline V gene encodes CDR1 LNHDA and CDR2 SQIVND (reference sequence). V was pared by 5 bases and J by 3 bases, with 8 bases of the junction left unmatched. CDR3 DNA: TGTGCCAGTAGTGGCCTGACTAGCGGGGGATACTACGAGCAGTACTTC. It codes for CASSGLTSGGYYEQYF.

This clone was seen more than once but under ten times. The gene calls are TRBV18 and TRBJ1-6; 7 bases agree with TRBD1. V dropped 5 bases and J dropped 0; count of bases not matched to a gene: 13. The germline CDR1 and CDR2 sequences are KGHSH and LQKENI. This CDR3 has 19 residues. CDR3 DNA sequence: TGTGCCAGCTCATTAACAGGGGATTCAATAACCTCCTATAATTCACCCCTCCACTTT. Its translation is CASSLTGDSITSYNSPLHF.

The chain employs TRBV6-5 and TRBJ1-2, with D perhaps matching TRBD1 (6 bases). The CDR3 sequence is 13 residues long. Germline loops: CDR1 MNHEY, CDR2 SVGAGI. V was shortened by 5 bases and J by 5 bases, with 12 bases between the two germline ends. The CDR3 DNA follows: TGTGCCAGCAGTCGGACAGCTAGTTATGGCTACACCTTC. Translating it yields CASSRTASYGYTF.

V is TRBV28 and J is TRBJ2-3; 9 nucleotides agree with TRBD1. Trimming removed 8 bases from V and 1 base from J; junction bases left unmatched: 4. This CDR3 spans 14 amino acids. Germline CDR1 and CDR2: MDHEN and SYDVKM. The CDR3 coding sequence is TGTGCCAGCGCGGACAGGGGTGGCACAGATACGCAGTATTTT. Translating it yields CASADRGGTDTQYF.

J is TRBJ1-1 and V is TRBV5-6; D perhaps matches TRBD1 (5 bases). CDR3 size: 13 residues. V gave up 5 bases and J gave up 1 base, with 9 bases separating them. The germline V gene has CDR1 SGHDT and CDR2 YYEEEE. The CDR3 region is CASSLRENTEAFF. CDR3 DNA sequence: TGTGCCAGCAGTCTCAGGGAGAACACTGAAGCTTTCTTT.

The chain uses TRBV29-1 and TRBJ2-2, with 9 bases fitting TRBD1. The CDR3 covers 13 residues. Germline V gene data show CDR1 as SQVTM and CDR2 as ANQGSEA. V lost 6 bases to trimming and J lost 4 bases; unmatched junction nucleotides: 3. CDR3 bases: TGCAGCGTCGGGACAGGGAGCACCGGGGAGCTGTTTTTT. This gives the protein CSVGTGSTGELFF.

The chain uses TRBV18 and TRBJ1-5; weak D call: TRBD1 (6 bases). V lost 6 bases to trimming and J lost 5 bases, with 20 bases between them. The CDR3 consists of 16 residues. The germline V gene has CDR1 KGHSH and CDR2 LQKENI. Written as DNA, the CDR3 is TGTGCCAGCTCCCAATTAAGAAGGGGGACCGATCAGCCCCAGCATTTT. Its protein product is CASSQLRRGTDQPQHF.

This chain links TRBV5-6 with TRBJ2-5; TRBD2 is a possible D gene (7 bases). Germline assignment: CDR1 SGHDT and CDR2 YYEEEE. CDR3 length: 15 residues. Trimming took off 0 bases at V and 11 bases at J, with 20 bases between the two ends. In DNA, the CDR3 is TGTGCCAGCAGCTTGGGGCCCGTCAAGGGGGGGGAGCAGTACTTC. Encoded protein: CASSLGPVKGGEQYF.